The 21 T cell receptor beta chains below come from one sample, sequenced in a study of Graves' ophthalmopathy and Graves' hyperthyroidism. From RNA, the CDR3 regions of TCR beta chains were amplified and sequenced. A first-round RT-PCR used HTBI primers, followed by a second-round multiplex PCR. MiXCR was run by TCRdb on the multiplex PCR reads, yielding one entry per CDR3 protein. Of 450,000 or so distinct CDR3 sequences in the sample, 13% to 15% were seen once. Sequencing was carried out using blood. All receptors come from a woman between 25 and 40 years old with Graves' ophthalmopathy.

This clonotype was observed many times. This chain joins TRBV28 and TRBJ1-1; D gene ambiguous. The length of the CDR3 is 12 residues. Germline CDR1 MDHEN, CDR2 SYDVKM. Between the trimmed V and J ends, which lost 6 bases and 11 bases, there was a span of 16 bases. CDR3 protein: CASRSTAFLAFF. CDR3 nucleotides: TGTGCCAGCAGATCGACCGCTTTCCTGGCTTTCTTT.

The chain links TRBV27 to TRBJ2-3, with D unresolved. CDR1 MNHEY and CDR2 SMNVEV come from the germline V gene (reference sequence). This CDR3 region has 16 residues. V was clipped by 4 bases and J by 0 bases, with 14 bases between them. CDR3 loop: CASSSPPFSSTDTQYF. DNA of the CDR3: TGTGCCAGCAGTTCCCCCCCCTTTTCTAGCACAGATACGCAGTATTTT.

This clonotype showed up many times. The chain carries TRBV28 and TRBJ2-5; TRBD1 agrees at 9 bases. Trimming took 5 bases from V and 5 from J; bases not matched to a gene: 9. The CDR3 sequence is 15 residues long. CDR1 MDHEN and CDR2 SYDVKM come from the germline V gene. This chain's CDR3 is CASSHGGTGYETQYF. CDR3 nucleotide sequence: TGTGCCAGCAGTCACGGGGGGACAGGGTACGAGACCCAGTACTTC.

This clonotype showed up many times. The chain uses TRBV12-3 or TRBV12-4 and TRBJ1-5; TRBD1 matches at 7 bases. Unmatched junction bases numbered 13, after V lost 5 bases and J lost 3 bases. The length of the CDR3 is 17 residues. The CDR3 region has the DNA TGTGCCAGCAGTCCCCGGGACAGCCGTCGCTACAATCAGCCCCAGCATTTT. Protein product: CASSPRDSRRYNQPQHF.

This clonotype was detected ten times or more. This chain links TRBV6-1 with TRBJ1-1; D not certain. Germline assignment: CDR1 MNHNS and CDR2 SASEGT. The CDR3 has 13 amino acids. V was shortened by 9 bases and J by 0 bases, with 11 bases between the two germline ends. CDR3 DNA sequence: TGTGCCAGTACCAAACACCTGAACACTGAAGCTTTCTTT. Translation: CASTKHLNTEAFF.

This clonotype was detected only a few times. The chain links TRBV9 to TRBJ2-7; 7 nucleotides agree with TRBD1. This CDR3 comprises 14 residues. V trimming: 3 bases; J trimming: 5 bases; junction bases outside the gene matches: 8. Germline assignment: CDR1 SGDLS and CDR2 YYNGEE. For the CDR3, the DNA is TGTGCCAGCAGCGCCGGGACAGATTATGACGAGCAGTACTTC. Translating it yields CASSAGTDYDEQYF.

This clonotype occurred many times. The rearrangement joins TRBV29-1 to TRBJ2-7, with D perhaps TRBD1 (5 bases). V gave up 1 base and J gave up 1 base, with 11 bases separating them. Per the germline V gene, CDR1 is SQVTM and CDR2 is ANQGSEA. The CDR3 contains 14 residues. For the CDR3, the DNA is TGCAGCGTTGAAGTCTGGGGCCTTTCCTACGAGCAGTACTTC. Amino acid sequence: CSVEVWGLSYEQYF.

The chain recombines TRBV6-2 or TRBV6-3 with TRBJ2-5; perhaps TRBD2 as D (5 bases). V lost 7 bases and J 5 bases, leaving 14 bases between the germline ends. Germline V gene sequence: CDR1 MNHEY, CDR2 SVGEGT. The CDR3 extends over 13 amino acids. CDR3 amino acids: CASTGRGRETQYF. CDR3 DNA: TGTGCCAGCACCGGCCGGGGTAGGGAGACCCAGTACTTC.

This clonotype was seen repeatedly, ten times or more. The chain carries TRBV30 and TRBJ1-3; no definite D call. The CDR3 contains 12 residues. V was trimmed by 5 bases and J by 4 bases, leaving 9 bases between them. Germline CDR1 GTSNPN, CDR2 SVGIG (reference sequence). CDR3 residues: CAWGPAGNTIYF. In DNA form, the CDR3 reads TGTGCCTGGGGCCCGGCAGGAAACACCATATATTTT.

This clonotype appeared many times. This sequence joins TRBV12-3 or TRBV12-4 and TRBJ2-7; D not resolved. V lost 6 bases and J 3 bases, leaving 12 bases between the germline ends. This CDR3 is 13 amino acids long. The CDR3 loop is CASSFGPSYEQYF. The DNA for the CDR3 is TGTGCCAGCAGCTTCGGGCCCAGCTACGAGCAGTACTTC.

This clonotype was detected a few times. This rearrangement joins TRBV4-1 to TRBJ2-6; D perhaps matches TRBD1 (6 bases). CDR1 MGHRA and CDR2 YSYEKL come from the germline V gene. V gave up 6 bases and J gave up 0 bases, with 21 bases separating them. The CDR3 length is 19 residues. The DNA for the CDR3 is TGCGCCAGCAGACTCCGGGACAAAACTTCTCGCTCTGGGGCCAACGTCCTGACTTTC. The encoded protein is CASRLRDKTSRSGANVLTF.

This clonotype was detected ten times or more. This sequence joins TRBV28 and TRBJ1-1; D remains unclear. Germline assignment: CDR1 MDHEN and CDR2 SYDVKM. CDR3 size: 15 residues. V dropped 8 bases and J dropped 0 bases, with 16 bases sitting between them. As DNA, the CDR3 is TGTGCCAGCCTTCGTGTGGACGGCATGAACACTGAAGCTTTCTTT. It is translated as CASLRVDGMNTEAFF.

This clonotype was counted at least ten times. V is TRBV9 and J is TRBJ2-5, with 9 positions matching TRBD2. This CDR3 contains 15 residues. The germline V gene encodes CDR1 SGDLS and CDR2 YYNGEE. V trimming: 3 bases; J trimming: 3 bases; junction bases outside the gene matches: 6. This CDR3 is CASSDPLAGEETQYF. The CDR3 coding sequence is TGTGCCAGCAGCGACCCACTAGCGGGCGAAGAGACCCAGTACTTC.

In this sample, this clonotype turned up many times. V gene TRBV7-2 combines with J gene TRBJ2-7, with D perhaps given as TRBD1 or TRBD2 (5 bases each). CDR3 length: 12 amino acids. Deletions cut 2 bases from V and 7 bases from J, with 9 bases between. Germline lookup yields CDR1 SGHTA and CDR2 FQGNSA. CDR3 sequence: CASSLQRTEQYF. DNA of the CDR3: TGTGCCAGCAGCTTACAGCGGACAGAGCAGTACTTC. The full variable domain, rest sourced from reference TRBV7-2 and TRBJ2-7, is GAGVSQSPSNKVTEKGKDVELRCDPISGHTALYWYRQSLGQGLEFLIYFQGNSAPDKSGLPSDRFSAERTGGSVSTLTIQRTQQEDSAVYLCASSLQRTEQYFGPGTRLTVT.

This clonotype has a count of ten or more. This sequence joins TRBV7-2 and TRBJ1-1; 8 positions match TRBD1. The junction had 14 bases not matched to a gene; V was cut back by 6 bases and J by 11 bases. The CDR3 loop spans 14 amino acids. Looked up from germline, CDR1 is SGHTA and CDR2 is FQGNSA. The CDR3 sequence: CASRDRDFSRAAFF. Written as DNA, the CDR3 is TGTGCCAGCAGGGACAGGGACTTCTCTCGGGCGGCTTTCTTT.

At least ten counts were recorded for this clonotype. The rearrangement links TRBV9 to TRBJ1-2; no definite D call. Germline assignment: CDR1 SGDLS and CDR2 YYNGEE. The CDR3 loop spans 13 amino acids. V shed 0 bases and J shed 4 bases, with 7 bases lying between them. Written as DNA, the CDR3 is TGTGCCAGCAGCGTAGGGGATGCCTATGGCTACACCTTC. Encoded protein: CASSVGDAYGYTF.

Comment on this clonotype: The junction departs from germline at one end; a sequencing error may be responsible. The chain links TRBV5-1 to TRBJ2-5; D uncertain. The CDR3 runs 13 residues. CDR1 is SGHRS, CDR2 YFSETQ, per germline. As DNA, the CDR3 is TGCGCCAGCAGCTTCAGTGCTCAAGAGAGCCAGTACTTC. Protein product: CASSFSAQESQYF.

V usage is TRBV11-2 and J usage is TRBJ1-6; the D is unclear. This CDR3 has 16 residues. Trimming took 4 bases from V and 7 from J, leaving 17 bases between them. Germline CDR1 and CDR2: SGHAT and FQNNGV. The CDR3 region has the DNA TGTGCCAGCAGCTACCCAGGCAGGAGGGCAAATTCACCCCTCCACTTT. Translating gives CASSYPGRRANSPLHF.

This clonotype appeared many times. The chain uses TRBV15 and TRBJ1-5; TRBD1 matches 8 bases. Germline lookup yields CDR1 LNHNV and CDR2 YYDKDF (reference sequence). The CDR3 is 19 amino acids. V lost 1 base to trimming and J lost 1 base; unmatched junction nucleotides: 12. The CDR3, as DNA: TGTGCCACCAGCAGAGTCCCCTGGGACAGGATCAGAAGCAATCAGCCCCAGCATTTT. Amino acids: CATSRVPWDRIRSNQPQHF.

This clonotype was picked up a small number of times. The chain combines TRBV28 with TRBJ2-7; 7 bases match TRBD2. With 3 bases clipped from V and 0 bases from J, the junction kept 11 bases outside the gene matches. The CDR3 spans 17 residues. Germline V gives CDR1 MDHEN, CDR2 SYDVKM. The CDR3 DNA sequence: TGTGCCAGCAGTTTTGGGCTTTTGGGAGGGTCCTCCTACGAGCAGTACTTC. Translated, it gives CASSFGLLGGSSYEQYF.

A few counts support this clonotype. The chain uses TRBV6-5 and TRBJ2-7; D tentatively fits TRBD1 or TRBD2 (5 bases each). CDR3 length: 15 residues. Germline lookup yields CDR1 MNHEY and CDR2 SVGAGI. The germline V and J ends were trimmed by 4 bases and 2 bases, with 15 bases remaining between them. The CDR3 nucleotides read TGTGCCAGCAGTTTACCCGGGACGGTGACCTACGAGCAGTACTTC. Amino acid sequence: CASSLPGTVTYEQYF.